This T cell receptor beta chain comes out of a study of blood T cell repertoires in COVID-19. Study overall: Specimens from acute and convalescent COVID-19 originated in the United States, Italy and Spain.

Here immunoSEQ multiplex PCR was the method, and the copy in TCRdb shows in-frame clones only, minus some. The sample holds over 150,000 clones, about 83% seen once. One Seattle source followed patients from active infection through their disease course. Per germline, CDR1 SGHRS and CDR2 YFSETQ. V shed 2 bases and J shed 0 bases, with 5 bases lying between them. The CDR3 sequence is 14 residues long. This chain links TRBV5-1 with TRBJ1-4; no firm D call. This TCR was sampled from a woman aged 70-85 years with COVID-19, enrolled during active disease. Sample: peripheral blood. The CDR3 loop reads CASSFYSTNEKLFF. In nucleotides, the CDR3 is TGCGCCAGCAGCTTTTACTCAACTAATGAAAAACTGTTTTTT.